This TCR beta chain was documented in a study of cytomegalovirus exposure and HLA in healthy donors. 60 Vbeta and 13 Jbeta primers were used in PCR. The table came from immunoSEQ multiplex PCR; TCRdb's copy has only in-frame clones and leaves some out. Of some 140,000 clones listed, roughly 77% were seen once; the top ten hold about 3%. The CDR3 runs 15 residues. The trim removed 0 bases at V and 4 bases at J, leaving 2 bases unmatched. CDR1 SGDLS and CDR2 YYNGEE come from the germline V gene. Sequences were obtained from PBMCs. The origin of this receptor is a female donor in good health and CMV-seronegative. This rearrangement joins TRBV9 to TRBJ1-5, with TRBD1 matching 9 bases. Here the CDR3 DNA reads TGTGCCAGCAGCGTAGCGGGACAGGGAAATCAGCCCCAGCATTTT. This encodes CASSVAGQGNQPQHF.